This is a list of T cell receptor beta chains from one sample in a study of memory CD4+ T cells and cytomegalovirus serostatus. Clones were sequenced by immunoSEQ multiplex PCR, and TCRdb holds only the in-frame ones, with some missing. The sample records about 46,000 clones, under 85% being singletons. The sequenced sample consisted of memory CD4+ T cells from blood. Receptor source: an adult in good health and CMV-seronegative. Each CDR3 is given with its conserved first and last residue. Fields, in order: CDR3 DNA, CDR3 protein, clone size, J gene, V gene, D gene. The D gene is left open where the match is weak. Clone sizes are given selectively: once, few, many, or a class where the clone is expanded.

cdr3_nt: TGTGCCAGCAGCCCACACCAAGAGACCCAGTACTTC
cdr3_aa: CASSPHQETQYF
clone_size: -
j_call: TRBJ2-5
v_call: TRBV7-2
d_call: -

cdr3_nt: TGTGCCAGCAGGTTGACCGCGACAATAAGTCCCCAGACCCAGTACTTC
cdr3_aa: CASRLTATISPQTQYF
clone_size: -
j_call: TRBJ2-5
v_call: TRBV2
d_call: -

cdr3_nt: TGTGCCAGCAGTGATGAGATTTACACTGAAGCTTTCTTT
cdr3_aa: CASSDEIYTEAFF
clone_size: medium-sized
j_call: TRBJ1-1
v_call: TRBV6-1
d_call: -

cdr3_nt: TGCGCCAGCAGCTTGGGAATCGGGGCAGGTTCCGTGCGGGATACGCAGTATTTT
cdr3_aa: CASSLGIGAGSVRDTQYF
clone_size: few
j_call: TRBJ2-3
v_call: TRBV5-1
d_call: -

cdr3_nt: TGTGCCAGCAGCCAAGGCTTAGGGGCTAGGGACACTGAAGCTTTCTTT
cdr3_aa: CASSQGLGARDTEAFF
clone_size: -
j_call: TRBJ1-1
v_call: TRBV14
d_call: -

cdr3_nt: TGTGCCTGGAAGGTCCCCGGGGGGGGAGACACTGAAGCTTTCTTT
cdr3_aa: CAWKVPGGGDTEAFF
clone_size: -
j_call: TRBJ1-1
v_call: TRBV30
d_call: -

cdr3_nt: TGTGCCTGGAGTGTAACAGGTTGGTCCTATGGCTACACCTTC
cdr3_aa: CAWSVTGWSYGYTF
clone_size: -
j_call: TRBJ1-2
v_call: TRBV30
d_call: -

cdr3_nt: TGTGCCAGCAGCTTAGCAGGGATTCCTGGGGCAGATACGCAGTATTTT
cdr3_aa: CASSLAGIPGADTQYF
clone_size: -
j_call: TRBJ2-3
v_call: TRBV7-8
d_call: -

cdr3_nt: TGTGCCAGCAGCTTCGTAGGAGACGAAAAACTGTTTTTT
cdr3_aa: CASSFVGDEKLFF
clone_size: -
j_call: TRBJ1-4
v_call: TRBV7-8
d_call: -

cdr3_nt: TGTGCCAGTCGCACAGGGAACGGAGAGACCCAGTACTTC
cdr3_aa: CASRTGNGETQYF
clone_size: -
j_call: TRBJ2-5
v_call: TRBV19
d_call: -

cdr3_nt: TGTGCCAGCAGACCCCTGAGGACAGGGGACCTTAACACTGAAGCTTTCTTT
cdr3_aa: CASRPLRTGDLNTEAFF
clone_size: -
j_call: TRBJ1-1
v_call: TRBV7-6
d_call: TRBD1

cdr3_nt: TGTGCCAGCAGGACGGGAAGCTCTGGAAACACCATATATTTT
cdr3_aa: CASRTGSSGNTIYF
clone_size: -
j_call: TRBJ1-3
v_call: TRBV6-4
d_call: -

cdr3_nt: TGCGCCAGCAGCCAAGCAGAGGTAGTCGACTACGAGCAGTACTTC
cdr3_aa: CASSQAEVVDYEQYF
clone_size: few
j_call: TRBJ2-7
v_call: TRBV4-1
d_call: -

cdr3_nt: TGTGCCATCAGTGTGACAGGGGTTGGTCCTGAAGCTTTCTTT
cdr3_aa: CAISVTGVGPEAFF
clone_size: -
j_call: TRBJ1-1
v_call: TRBV10-3
d_call: TRBD1

cdr3_nt: TGTGCCTGGAGTGACCTAAACGGGAACACCATATATTTT
cdr3_aa: CAWSDLNGNTIYF
clone_size: -
j_call: TRBJ1-3
v_call: TRBV30
d_call: -

cdr3_nt: TGCGCCAGCAGCTTGGCCCTCAGGAACTATGGCTACACCTTC
cdr3_aa: CASSLALRNYGYTF
clone_size: -
j_call: TRBJ1-2
v_call: TRBV5-1
d_call: -

cdr3_nt: TGTGCCAGCAGCTTAGTGGCGGGGGTCTCCTACGAGCAGTACTTC
cdr3_aa: CASSLVAGVSYEQYF
clone_size: -
j_call: TRBJ2-7
v_call: TRBV11-2
d_call: TRBD2

cdr3_nt: TGTGCCAGCAGAGATGATTCCGGGACGGAAGAGACCCAGTACTTC
cdr3_aa: CASRDDSGTEETQYF
clone_size: -
j_call: TRBJ2-5
v_call: TRBV28
d_call: -

cdr3_nt: TGCGCCAGCAGCCAAGATCTAAAGGGGGCACAGGCTTTCTTT
cdr3_aa: CASSQDLKGAQAFF
clone_size: -
j_call: TRBJ1-1
v_call: TRBV4-3
d_call: TRBD1

cdr3_nt: TGTGCCAGCAGCGCCCGTAGGGGGGACCCTAGAAGGTACACTGAAGCTTTCTTT
cdr3_aa: CASSARRGDPRRYTEAFF
clone_size: -
j_call: TRBJ1-1
v_call: TRBV9
d_call: -

cdr3_nt: TGTGCCAGCAGCTTAGAGACAGGGTATTTCAATGAGCAGTTCTTC
cdr3_aa: CASSLETGYFNEQFF
clone_size: -
j_call: TRBJ2-1
v_call: TRBV7-2
d_call: TRBD1